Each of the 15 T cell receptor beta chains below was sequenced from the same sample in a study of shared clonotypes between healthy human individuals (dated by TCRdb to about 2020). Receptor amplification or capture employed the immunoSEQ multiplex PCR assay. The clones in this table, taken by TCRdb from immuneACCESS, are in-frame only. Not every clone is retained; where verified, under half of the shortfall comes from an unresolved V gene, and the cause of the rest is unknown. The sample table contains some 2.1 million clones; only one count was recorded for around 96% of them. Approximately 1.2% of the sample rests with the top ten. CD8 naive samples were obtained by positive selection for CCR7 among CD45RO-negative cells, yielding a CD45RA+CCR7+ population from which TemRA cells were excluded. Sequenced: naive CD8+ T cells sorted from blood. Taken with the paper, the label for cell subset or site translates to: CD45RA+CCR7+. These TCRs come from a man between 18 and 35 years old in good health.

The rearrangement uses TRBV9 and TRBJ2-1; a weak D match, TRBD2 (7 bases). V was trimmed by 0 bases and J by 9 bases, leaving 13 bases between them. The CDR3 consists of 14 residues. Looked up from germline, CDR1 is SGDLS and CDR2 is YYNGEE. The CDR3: CASSVGGGVLEQFF. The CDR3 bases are TGTGCCAGCAGCGTAGGCGGGGGCGTACTTGAGCAGTTCTTC.

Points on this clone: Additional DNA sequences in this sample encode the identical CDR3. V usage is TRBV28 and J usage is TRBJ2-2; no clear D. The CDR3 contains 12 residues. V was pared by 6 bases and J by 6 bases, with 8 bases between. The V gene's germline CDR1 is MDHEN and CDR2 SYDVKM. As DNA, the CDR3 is TGTGCCAGCAGCTTCCTGGCCGGGGAGCTGTTTTTT. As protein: CASSFLAGELFF.

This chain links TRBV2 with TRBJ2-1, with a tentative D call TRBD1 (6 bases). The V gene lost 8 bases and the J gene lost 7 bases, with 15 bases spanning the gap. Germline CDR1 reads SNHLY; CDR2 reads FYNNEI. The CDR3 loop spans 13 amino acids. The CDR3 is CASLSTGLNEQFF. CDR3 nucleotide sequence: TGTGCCAGCCTATCGACAGGCCTGAATGAGCAGTTCTTC. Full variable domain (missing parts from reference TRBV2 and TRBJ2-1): EPEVTQTPSHQVTQMGQEVILRCVPISNHLYFYWYRQILGQKVEFLVSFYNNEISEKSEIFDDQFSVERPDGSNFTLKIRSTKLEDSAMYFCASLSTGLNEQFFGPGTRLTVL.

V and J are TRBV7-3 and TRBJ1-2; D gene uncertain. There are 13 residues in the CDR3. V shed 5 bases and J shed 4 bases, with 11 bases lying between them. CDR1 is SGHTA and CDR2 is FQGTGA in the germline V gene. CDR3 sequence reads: CASSEGPSYGYTF. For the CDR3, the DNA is TGTGCCAGCAGCGAAGGACCGAGCTATGGCTACACCTTC.

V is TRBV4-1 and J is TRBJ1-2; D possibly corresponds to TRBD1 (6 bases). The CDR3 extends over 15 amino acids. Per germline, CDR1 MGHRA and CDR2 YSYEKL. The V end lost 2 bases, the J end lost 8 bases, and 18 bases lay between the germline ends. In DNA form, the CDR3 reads TGCGCCAGCAGCCAAACCATACGGGGGGCTGGAGGCTACACCTTC. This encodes CASSQTIRGAGGYTF.

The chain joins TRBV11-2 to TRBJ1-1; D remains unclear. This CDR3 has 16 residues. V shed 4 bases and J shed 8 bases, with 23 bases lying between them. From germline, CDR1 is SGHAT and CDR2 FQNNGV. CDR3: CASSSPRYFSSIEAFF. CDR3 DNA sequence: TGTGCCAGCAGCTCCCCCCGTTACTTCTCGTCCATAGAAGCTTTCTTT.

CDR3 sequence reads: CASSWLGEDSYNEQFF. The CDR3 DNA follows: TGTGCCAGCAGTTGGCTGGGGGAAGACTCCTACAATGAGCAGTTCTTC. J is TRBJ2-1 and V is TRBV27; tentatively, D is TRBD1 or TRBD2 (5 bases each). CDR3 size: 16 residues. V gave up 4 bases and J gave up 0 bases, with 13 bases separating them. CDR1 MNHEY and CDR2 SMNVEV come from the germline V gene (reference sequence).

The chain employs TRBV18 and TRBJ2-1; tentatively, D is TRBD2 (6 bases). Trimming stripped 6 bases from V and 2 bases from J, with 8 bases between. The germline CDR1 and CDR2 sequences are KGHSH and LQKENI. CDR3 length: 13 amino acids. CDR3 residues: CASSGGPYNEQFF. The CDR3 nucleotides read TGTGCCAGCTCGGGGGGACCCTACAATGAGCAGTTCTTC.

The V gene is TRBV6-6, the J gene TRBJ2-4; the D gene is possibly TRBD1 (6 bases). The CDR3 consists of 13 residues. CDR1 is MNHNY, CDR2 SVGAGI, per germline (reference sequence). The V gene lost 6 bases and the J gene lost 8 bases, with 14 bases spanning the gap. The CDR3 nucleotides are TGTGCCAGCAGAAGGGGACACGATGACATTCAGTACTTC. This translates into CASRRGHDDIQYF.

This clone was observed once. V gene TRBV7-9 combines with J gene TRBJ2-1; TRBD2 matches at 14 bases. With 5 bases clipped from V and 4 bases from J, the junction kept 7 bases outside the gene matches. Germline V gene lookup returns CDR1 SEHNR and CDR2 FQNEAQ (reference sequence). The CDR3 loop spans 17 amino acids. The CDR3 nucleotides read TGTGCCAGCAGCCCGGGGACTAGCGGGGGTATATACAATGAGCAGTTCTTC. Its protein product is CASSPGTSGGIYNEQFF.

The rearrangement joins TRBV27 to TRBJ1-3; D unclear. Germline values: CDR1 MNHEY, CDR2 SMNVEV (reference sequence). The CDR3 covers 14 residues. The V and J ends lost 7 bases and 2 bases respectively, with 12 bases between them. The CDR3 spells CASMNGATGNTIYF. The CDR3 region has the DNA TGTGCCAGCATGAATGGAGCTACTGGAAACACCATATATTTT.

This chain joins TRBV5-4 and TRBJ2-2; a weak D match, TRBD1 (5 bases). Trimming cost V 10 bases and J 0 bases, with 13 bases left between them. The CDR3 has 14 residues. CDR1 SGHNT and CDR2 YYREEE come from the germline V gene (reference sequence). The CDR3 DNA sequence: TGTGCCGGACAAGACCTTCCGAACACCGGGGAGCTGTTTTTT. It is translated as CAGQDLPNTGELFF.

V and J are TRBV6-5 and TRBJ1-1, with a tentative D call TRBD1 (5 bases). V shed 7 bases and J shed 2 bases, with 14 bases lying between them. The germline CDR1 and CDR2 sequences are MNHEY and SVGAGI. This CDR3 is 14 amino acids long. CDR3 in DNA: TGTGCCAGCATCCCCCCGGGGGGAAACACTGAAGCTTTCTTT. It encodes CASIPPGGNTEAFF.

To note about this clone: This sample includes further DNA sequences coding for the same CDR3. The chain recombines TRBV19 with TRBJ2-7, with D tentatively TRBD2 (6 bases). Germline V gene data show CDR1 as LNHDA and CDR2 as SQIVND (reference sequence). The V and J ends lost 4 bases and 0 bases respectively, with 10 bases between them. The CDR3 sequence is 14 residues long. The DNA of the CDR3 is TGTGCCAGTAGTAGCGGGGTTAGCTCCTACGAGCAGTACTTC. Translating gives CASSSGVSSYEQYF.

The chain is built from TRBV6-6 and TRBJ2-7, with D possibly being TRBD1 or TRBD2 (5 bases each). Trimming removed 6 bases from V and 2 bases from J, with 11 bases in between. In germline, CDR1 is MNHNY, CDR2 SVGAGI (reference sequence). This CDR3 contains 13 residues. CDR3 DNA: TGTGCCAGCAGCCGGGACGCTGCCTACGAGCAGTACTTC. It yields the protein CASSRDAAYEQYF.